These 17 T cell receptor beta chains share one sample of origin, sequenced in a study of blood T cell repertoires in COVID-19. Here immunoSEQ multiplex PCR was the method, and the copy in TCRdb shows in-frame clones only, minus some. The data contain tens of thousands of clones, 75% to 95% of them singletons. The sample was peripheral blood. The receptor source for this set is a woman aged 40 to 50 with active COVID-19.

V and J are TRBV7-3 and TRBJ2-3; a possible D gene is TRBD2 (6 bases). The CDR3 is made up of 14 amino acids. The V end lost 3 bases, the J end lost 2 bases, and 9 bases lay between the germline ends. The germline V gene has CDR1 SGHTA and CDR2 FQGTGA. The CDR3 DNA is TGTGCCAGCAGCTTTAGCGGATACACAGATACGCAGTATTTT. It is translated as CASSFSGYTDTQYF. The entire variable domain, with the rest obtained from reference TRBV7-3 and TRBJ2-3, is as follows: GAGVSQTPSNKVTEKGKYVELRCDPISGHTALYWYRQSLGQGPEFLIYFQGTGAADDSGLPNDRFFAVRPEGSVSTLKIQRTERGDSAVYLCASSFSGYTDTQYFGPGTRLTVL.

The V call is TRBV7-2, the J call TRBJ2-2; 12 positions agree with TRBD2. The V and J ends lost 5 bases and 3 bases, in that order; junction bases with no gene match: 4. The CDR3 length is 16 residues. In germline, CDR1 is SGHTA, CDR2 FQGNSA. The CDR3 nucleotides are TGTGCCAGCAGCAACGGACTAGCGGGGTACACCGGGGAGCTGTTTTTT. This sequence encodes CASSNGLAGYTGELFF. Looking up the rest from reference TRBV7-2 and TRBJ2-2 gives the full variable domain: GAGVSQSPSNKVTEKGKDVELRCDPISGHTALYWYRQSLGQGLEFLIYFQGNSAPDKSGLPSDRFSAERTGGSVSTLTIQRTQQEDSAVYLCASSNGLAGYTGELFFGEGSRLTVL.

The CDR3 here is CASSQRALAGGTEAFF. CDR3 bases: TGTGCCAGCAGCCAAAGGGCCTTGGCAGGGGGCACTGAAGCTTTCTTT. J is TRBJ1-1 and V is TRBV3-1 (or the pseudogene TRBV3-2); TRBD1 aligns across 7 bases. Germline-derived CDR1 and CDR2 are LGHDT and YNNKEL (reference sequence). This CDR3 has 16 residues. Trimming took 2 bases from V and 4 from J; bases not matched to a gene: 10.

V and J are TRBV6-5 and TRBJ1-5; 9 nucleotides agree with TRBD1. There are 15 residues in the CDR3. Losses at the gene ends were 6 bases for V and 2 bases for J; bases not matched to a gene: 5. Germline CDR1 reads MNHEY; CDR2 reads SVGAGI. The CDR3 loop is CASRVQGAGNQPQHF. The CDR3 DNA is TGTGCCAGCAGAGTACAGGGGGCCGGCAATCAGCCCCAGCATTTT.

With respect to this clone: Other DNA variants within this sample encode the same CDR3. The CDR3 loop reads CASSLGRDTEAFF. CDR3 nucleotides: TGCGCCAGCAGCCTGGGCCGGGACACTGAAGCTTTCTTT. The chain joins TRBV5-1 to TRBJ1-1; D uncertain. The CDR3 runs to 13 residues. Germline CDR1 reads SGHRS; CDR2 reads YFSETQ. With 4 bases removed from V and 3 bases from J, the gap between germline ends came to 10 bases.

CDR3 amino acids: CASSSKQGYGNTEAFF. CDR3 DNA: TGTGCCAGCAGCTCCAAACAGGGGTATGGGAACACTGAAGCTTTCTTT. The chain employs TRBV7-9 and TRBJ1-1, with 7 bases fitting TRBD1. The V gene end was trimmed by 4 bases and the J gene end by 1 base; junction bases not matched to a gene: 9. Germline loops: CDR1 SEHNR, CDR2 FQNEAQ (reference sequence). This CDR3 contains 16 residues. The entire variable domain, with the rest obtained from reference TRBV7-9 and TRBJ1-1, is as follows: DTGVSQNPRHKITKRGQNVTFRCDPISEHNRLYWYRQTLGQGPEFLTYFQNEAQLEKSRLLSDRFSAERPKGSFSTLEIQRTEQGDSAMYLCASSSKQGYGNTEAFFGQGTRLTVV.

Remarks on this clone: Within the sample, other DNA sequences also encode this same CDR3. This rearrangement joins TRBV18 to TRBJ1-5; tentative D call: TRBD1 (6 bases). Trimming removed 2 bases at V and 5 bases at J, with 7 bases between. This CDR3 is 13 amino acids long. CDR1 KGHSH and CDR2 LQKENI come from the germline V gene. The CDR3 sequence is CASSPGGDQPQHF. CDR3 nucleotide sequence: TGTGCCAGCTCACCAGGGGGCGATCAGCCCCAGCATTTT.

J is TRBJ2-1 and V is TRBV21-1; the DNA was not used to check the table's D call, TRBD2. TRBV21-1 is annotated as a pseudogene. This CDR3 spans 16 amino acids. CDR3 amino acids: CASSKEAGATYNEQFF. The CDR3 region has the DNA TGTGCCAGCAGCAAAGAGGCGGGCGCAACCTACAATGAGCAGTTCTTC.

The genes are TRBV5-1 and TRBJ2-7; 7 nucleotides align to TRBD1. J lost 6 bases, V lost 0 bases, and 3 bases had no gene match. In germline, CDR1 is SGHRS, CDR2 YFSETQ. The CDR3 runs to 13 residues. The chain's CDR3 is CASSLGYRGEQYF. The CDR3 DNA is TGCGCCAGCAGCTTGGGGTACAGGGGCGAGCAGTACTTC. Using reference TRBV5-1 and TRBJ2-7 for the parts outside the CDR3, the full variable domain is KAGVTQTPRYLIKTRGQQVTLSCSPISGHRSVSWYQQTPGQGLQFLFEYFSETQRNKGNFPGRFSGRQFSNSRSEMNVSTLELGDSALYLCASSLGYRGEQYFGPGTRLTVT.

The gene calls are TRBV7-3 and TRBJ2-7; tentative D call: TRBD1 (6 bases). V was trimmed by 2 bases and J by 2 bases, leaving 13 bases between them. CDR1 and CDR2 from the germline V gene are SGHTA and FQGTGA. This CDR3 comprises 15 residues. CDR3 protein: CASSLGQQGTYEQYF. The CDR3 DNA is TGTGCCAGCAGCTTAGGCCAACAGGGAACCTACGAGCAGTACTTC. The full variable domain, rest sourced from reference TRBV7-3 and TRBJ2-7, is GAGVSQTPSNKVTEKGKYVELRCDPISGHTALYWYRQSLGQGPEFLIYFQGTGAADDSGLPNDRFFAVRPEGSVSTLKIQRTERGDSAVYLCASSLGQQGTYEQYFGPGTRLTVT.

The chain uses TRBV5-1 and TRBJ2-5; 8 bases align to TRBD2. The CDR3 sequence is 14 residues long. The germline V gene has CDR1 SGHRS and CDR2 YFSETQ. V trimming: 5 bases; J trimming: 2 bases; junction bases outside the gene matches: 5. CDR3 protein: CASSPGGGQETQYF. The CDR3 DNA sequence: TGCGCCAGCAGTCCCGGGGGGGGGCAAGAGACCCAGTACTTC.

This chain uses TRBV6-2 or TRBV6-3 with TRBJ1-1; possibly TRBD1 for D (5 bases). Trimming stripped 2 bases from V and 9 bases from J, with 13 bases between. This CDR3 has 13 residues. Germline CDR1 MNHEY, CDR2 SVGEGT. CDR3 DNA sequence: TGTGCCAGCAGTTACGAGGCGGGGACGCAAGCTTTCTTT. Translating it yields CASSYEAGTQAFF.

This chain links TRBV6-6 with TRBJ2-7; 7 bases agree with TRBD1. Germline trimming cut 2 bases from V and 6 bases from J; bases unmatched to any gene: 13. This CDR3 has 16 residues. From germline, CDR1 is MNHNY and CDR2 SVGAGI (reference sequence). In DNA form, the CDR3 reads TGTGCCAGCAGTTACACAGGGGCCGGGCCGGGCAGCGAGCAGTACTTC. This sequence encodes CASSYTGAGPGSEQYF.

CDR3 protein: CASSLVGRRAFGAFF. The CDR3 nucleotides are TGTGCCAGCAGCTTAGTAGGCCGGAGGGCTTTTGGAGCTTTCTTT. The chain joins TRBV7-9 to TRBJ1-1; unclear D gene. This CDR3 spans 15 amino acids. The ends were cut back, 1 base at V and 10 bases at J, with 19 bases in the middle. Germline V lookup: CDR1 SEHNR, CDR2 FQNEAQ (reference sequence).

The chain uses TRBV5-1 and TRBJ1-4, with D maybe TRBD1 (6 bases). CDR1 is SGHRS, CDR2 YFSETQ, per germline. This CDR3 is 19 amino acids long. V lost 2 bases and J lost 4, with 24 bases in between. As DNA, the CDR3 is TGCGCCAGCAGCTTTAGCTCCCTGTCAGGGGTTTTCGGTAATGAAAAACTGTTTTTT. Protein sequence: CASSFSSLSGVFGNEKLFF.

The J gene is TRBJ1-3, the V gene TRBV4-2, with D possibly TRBD1 on 5 matching bases. Germline V gives CDR1 LGHNA, CDR2 YNFKEQ. V was trimmed by 0 bases and J by 4 bases, leaving 13 bases between them. The CDR3 sequence is 16 residues long. The CDR3 nucleotides read TGTGCCAGCAGCCAAGATCCGGACATAACCGGAAACACCATATATTTT. It is translated as CASSQDPDITGNTIYF.

This clone occurred once. The rearrangement joins TRBV6-5 to TRBJ2-1; 13 bases are shared with TRBD2. Looked up from germline, CDR1 is MNHEY and CDR2 is SVGAGI. The CDR3 loop spans 15 amino acids. The V and J ends lost 6 bases and 4 bases, in that order; junction bases with no gene match: 3. The CDR3 nucleotides read TGTGCCAGCAGGCTGACTAGCGGGGGGTACAATGAGCAGTTCTTC. This gives the protein CASRLTSGGYNEQFF.